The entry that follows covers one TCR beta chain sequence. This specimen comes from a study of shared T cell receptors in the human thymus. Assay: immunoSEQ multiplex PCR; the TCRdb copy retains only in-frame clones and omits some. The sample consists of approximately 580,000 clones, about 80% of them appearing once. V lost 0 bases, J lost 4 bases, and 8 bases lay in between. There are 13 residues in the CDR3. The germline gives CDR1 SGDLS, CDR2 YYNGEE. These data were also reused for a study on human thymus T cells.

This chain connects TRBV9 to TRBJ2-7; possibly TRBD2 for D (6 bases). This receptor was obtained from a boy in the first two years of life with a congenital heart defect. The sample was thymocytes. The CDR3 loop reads CASSVAGEYEQYF. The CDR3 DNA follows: TGTGCCAGCAGCGTAGCGGGGGAGTACGAGCAGTACTTC.